A single sample is the source of the 3 T cell receptor beta chains below, sequenced in a study of T cells in Graves' hyperthyroidism and ophthalmopathy. RNA transcripts yielded amplified TCR beta CDR3 regions. HTBI primers were the set used in a first-round RT-PCR of the TCR CDR3. TCRdb recomputed calls from the multiplex PCR reads with MiXCR, one row per CDR3 protein. This sample has 650,000 to 800,000 distinct CDR3 sequences, with 45% found just once. Sequences were obtained from peripheral blood or thyroid tissue (not recorded which). Source of these receptors: an adult man with Graves' disease, either hyperthyroidism or ophthalmopathy (not recorded which).

A few counts support this clonotype. This rearrangement joins TRBV19 to TRBJ1-2, with no clear D. V lost 8 bases, J lost 4 bases, and 23 bases lay in between. The CDR3 sequence is 16 residues long. In germline, CDR1 is LNHDA, CDR2 SQIVND (reference sequence). This CDR3 reads CASSIRPEPSIYGYTF. CDR3 nucleotides: TGTGCCAGTTCCATCCGCCCGGAACCCTCCATCTATGGCTACACCTTC.

CDR3 in amino acids: CASSLVTVSGYTF. The CDR3 DNA follows: TGTGCCAGCAGTTTAGTAACAGTATCTGGCTACACCTTC. The chain combines TRBV12-3 or TRBV12-4 with TRBJ1-2, with D hard to call. Trimming stripped 1 base from V and 7 bases from J, with 10 bases between. CDR3 size: 13 residues.

The V and J genes are TRBV11-3 and TRBJ2-7; TRBD2 matches 7 bases. The CDR3 totals 14 residues. The trim removed 3 bases at V and 2 bases at J, leaving 4 bases unmatched. CDR1 and CDR2 (germline): SGHNT, YENEEA. The CDR3 region is CASSFPSGTYEQYF. In DNA, the CDR3 is TGTGCCAGCAGCTTCCCTAGCGGTACCTACGAGCAGTACTTC. Drawing the rest from reference TRBV11-3 and TRBJ2-7, the complete variable domain is EAGVVQSPRYKIIEKKQPVAFWCNPISGHNTLYWYLQNLGQGPELLIRYENEEAVDDSQLPKDRFSAERLKGVDSTLKIQPAELGDSAVYLCASSFPSGTYEQYFGPGTRLTVT.